The subject of this entry is one T cell receptor beta chain. Original processing notes: Estimates of nucleated cell counts were drawn from the amplification of reference gene primers. TCRdb's copy holds only in-frame clones and misses some; the assay was immunoSEQ multiplex PCR. That table furnishes V, J and clone size, whereas the DNA furnished D and trimming. The sample contains about 89,000 clones, 75% to 85% of which appear only once. The data belong to a study of blood T cell repertoires in COVID-19. Study-wide context: COVID-19 samples collected from the United States, Italy and Spain covered acute and convalescent phases. Sources were T cells, B-cell-depleted T cells, or PBMCs; the material itself was cDNA or gDNA.

CDR1 is KGHDR, CDR2 SFDVKD, per germline. The CDR3 is made up of 15 amino acids. Trimming took off 4 bases at V and 2 bases at J, with 14 bases between the two ends. The receptor was derived from a woman of 80 years or more with acute or convalescent COVID-19. Sequences were obtained from peripheral blood. The V call is TRBV24-1, the J call TRBJ2-7, with D perhaps matching TRBD1 (6 bases). CDR3 nucleotide sequence: TGTGCCACCAGTGACATTAGGGGGATCCCCTACGAGCAGTACTTC. This sequence encodes CATSDIRGIPYEQYF.